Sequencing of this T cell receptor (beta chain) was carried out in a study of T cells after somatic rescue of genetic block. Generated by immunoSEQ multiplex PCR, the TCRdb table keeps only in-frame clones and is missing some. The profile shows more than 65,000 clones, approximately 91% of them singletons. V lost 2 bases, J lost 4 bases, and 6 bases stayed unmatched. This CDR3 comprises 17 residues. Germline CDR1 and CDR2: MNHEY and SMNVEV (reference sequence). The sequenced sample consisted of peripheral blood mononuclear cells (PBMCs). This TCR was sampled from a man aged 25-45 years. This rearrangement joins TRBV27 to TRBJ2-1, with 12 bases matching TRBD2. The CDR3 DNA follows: TGTGCCAGCAGTTTAGGGCTAGCGGGAGGGCCGTACAATGAGCAGTTCTTC. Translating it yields CASSLGLAGGPYNEQFF.